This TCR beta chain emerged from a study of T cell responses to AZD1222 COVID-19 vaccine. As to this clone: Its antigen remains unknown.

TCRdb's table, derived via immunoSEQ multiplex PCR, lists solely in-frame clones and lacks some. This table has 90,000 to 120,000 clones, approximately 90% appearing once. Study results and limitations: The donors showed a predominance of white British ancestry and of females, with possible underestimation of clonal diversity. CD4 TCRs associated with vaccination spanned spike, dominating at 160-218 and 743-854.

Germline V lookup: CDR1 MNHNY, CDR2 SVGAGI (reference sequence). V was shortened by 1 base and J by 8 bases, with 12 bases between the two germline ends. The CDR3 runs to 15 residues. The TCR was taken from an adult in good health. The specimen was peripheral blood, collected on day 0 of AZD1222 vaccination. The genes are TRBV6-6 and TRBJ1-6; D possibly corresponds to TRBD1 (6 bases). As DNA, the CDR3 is TGTGCCAGCAGTTACTGGGGCAGGGGTGATTCACCCCTCCACTTT. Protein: CASSYWGRGDSPLHF.